This T cell receptor beta chain was identified in a study of CD8 T cells in ankylosing spondylitis (dated by TCRdb to the late 2010s). Looking at the study overall: The study set out to find disease-linked TCR variants by profiling T cell receptor beta repertoires in ankylosing spondylitis patients and healthy donors. The full study cohort comprised 25 ankylosing spondylitis patients and some 100 healthy donors. Peripheral blood samples were taken, and synovial fluid was additionally collected from ankylosing spondylitis patients.

Results the study describes overall, beyond this receptor: According to the report, matched synovial fluid samples from ankylosing spondylitis patients were significantly enriched for the disease-linked clones. A TCR beta motif of eight highly homologous amino acid variants appeared characteristic of blood from ankylosing spondylitis patients. The disease-linked clones showed a CD8+ phenotype and occurred at relatively low frequencies in peripheral blood. Some motif variants had previously been reported in the synovial fluid and blood of reactive arthritis patients, which suggests shared mechanisms of disease initiation.

About this clonotype itself: What this receptor recognizes is not known. No clone much larger than this one lies a single base away; base qualities are absent.

Sequencing instrument: Illumina HiSeq 2500. Quantitative 5'-RACE with molecular barcodes was the method used to prepare the TCR beta libraries. Under the source paper's analysis protocol: To identify disease-linked TCR variants, a new computational method was used, one built on a probabilistic model of VDJ rearrangement. TCRdb handled the public reads itself, with Q25 trimming in fastp and clone calling in MiXCR, and kept productive beta chains. Rows matching on CDR3 protein sequence are summarized as one entry with the most common DNA and genes. These V and J calls are TCRdb output, not the study's own analysis. This sample lists some 180,000 distinct CDR3 sequences; 18% were detected once. The top ten hold 3.5% to 5% of the sample. Sample: blood, either unsorted or a sorted T cell fraction (not recorded which). The source is a male donor under 30 with ankylosing spondylitis or in good health (not recorded which). Donor details come from another sample of the same person, matched by shared clones.

The CDR3 corresponds to CASRRQGFENQPQHF. The DNA reads as follows: TGTGCCAGCAGAAGACAGGGTTTTGAGAATCAGCCCCAGCATTTT. The V and J segments used are TRBV12-3 or TRBV12-4 and TRBJ1-5; TRBD1 lines up with 7 middle nucleotides. For this chain, trimming is 6 bases at the V end and 4 bases at the J end, and the number of junction bases without a gene match is 9. The CDR3 spans 15 residues, from the cysteine through the phenylalanine. The only DNA kept is the CDR3, 45 bases in frame from the first base.